This T cell receptor beta chain stems from a study of cytomegalovirus exposure and HLA in healthy donors. Across the whole study: Tens of millions of unique TCRs from HLA-typed donors made up an early data release.

The PCR made use of 60 Vbeta and 13 Jbeta primers. The method was immunoSEQ multiplex PCR; TCRdb's version includes in-frame clones alone and lacks a portion of them. The sample table includes tens of thousands of clones. The study's findings and limits: In a later analysis, HLA-associated beta chains showed higher expansion and lower generation probabilities than comparable chains. Evidence from a later analysis indicated that most CMV-associated TCR beta chains looked HLA-restricted. Common viral pathogens were later found to be apparently linked to several of the most significant clusters.

In the case of this clone: The antigen is undetermined.

Germline lookup yields CDR1 LGHNA and CDR2 YSLEER. V lost 2 bases and J 4 bases, leaving 12 bases between the germline ends. CDR3 size: 14 residues. This sequence was found in a girl aged 10 to 17 in good health and CMV-seropositive. Sequenced: PBMCs. The chain recombines TRBV4-3 with TRBJ2-7; D possibly corresponds to TRBD1 (5 bases). The CDR3 DNA reads TGCGCCAGCAGCCAAAATCCTCAGGGTTACGAGCAGTACTTC. Translated: CASSQNPQGYEQYF.